These 9 T cell receptor beta chains share one sample of origin, sequenced in a study of T cells in Graves' hyperthyroidism and ophthalmopathy. Amplification of TCR beta CDR3 regions was performed using RNA transcripts as template. TCR CDR3 underwent first-round RT-PCR with the HTBI primer set. Each CDR3 protein gets one entry after TCRdb re-called the multiplex PCR reads with MiXCR. The profile shows 340,000 or so distinct CDR3 sequences, approximately 15% of them singletons. Sequenced material: blood. Receptors were obtained from a man younger than 40 with Graves' hyperthyroidism.

This clonotype was seen ten or more times. This chain uses TRBV6-1 with TRBJ1-5; the D is unclear. CDR1 MNHNS and CDR2 SASEGT come from the germline V gene. The CDR3 sequence is 15 residues long. The ends were cut back, 8 bases at V and 4 bases at J, with 18 bases in the middle. The CDR3 DNA sequence: TGTGCCAGCTCAACCTCCGGGTCTACAAATCAGCCCCAGCATTTT. Its protein is CASSTSGSTNQPQHF.

Many counts were recorded for this clonotype. The chain uses TRBV6-1 and TRBJ2-3; TRBD2 aligns across 10 bases. With V trimmed by 5 bases and J by 0 bases, 5 bases remained unmatched. Germline values: CDR1 MNHNS, CDR2 SASEGT. The CDR3 runs 16 residues. The CDR3 DNA follows: TGTGCCAGCAGTATGGGACTAGCGTCTAGCACAGATACGCAGTATTTT. Translating it yields CASSMGLASSTDTQYF.

This clonotype was counted between two and nine times. The gene calls are TRBV19 and TRBJ2-1; D perhaps matches TRBD2 (6 bases). This CDR3 is built from 12 residues. Germline CDR1 LNHDA, CDR2 SQIVND (reference sequence). Trimming removed 4 bases from V and 8 bases from J, with 9 bases in between. The CDR3 DNA reads TGTGCCAGTAGTAACCGGGACTATGAGCAGTTCTTC. This gives the protein CASSNRDYEQFF.

This clonotype was seen only a few times. The chain links TRBV30 to TRBJ1-1; 7 bases line up with TRBD1. Trimming took 4 bases from V and 1 from J; bases not matched to a gene: 6. CDR3 length: 14 residues. Germline loops: CDR1 GTSNPN, CDR2 SVGIG (reference sequence). CDR3 in amino acids: CAWTPGGGNTEAFF. In DNA, the CDR3 is TGTGCCTGGACCCCAGGGGGAGGGAACACTGAAGCTTTCTTT.

This clonotype was counted ten times or more. This chain uses TRBV6-1 with TRBJ2-7, with 7 bases that match TRBD2. The CDR3 is made up of 15 amino acids. Trimming cost V 7 bases and J 1 base; bases outside gene matches: 10. The germline CDR1 and CDR2 sequences are MNHNS and SASEGT. CDR3 in amino acids: CASTYGTSESYEQYF. Written as DNA, the CDR3 is TGTGCCAGCACCTACGGTACTAGCGAGTCCTACGAGCAGTACTTC.

The rearrangement links TRBV20-1 to TRBJ1-1; TRBD1 is a possible D gene (5 bases). Trimming shortened V by 1 base and J by 4 bases, and 10 bases separated the two germline ends. Germline V lookup: CDR1 DFQATT, CDR2 SNEGSKA (reference sequence). The CDR3 runs 13 residues. In DNA, the CDR3 is TGCAGTGCTAGAGGGGGGGTCCCCACTGAAGCTTTCTTT. Protein product: CSARGGVPTEAFF.

This clonotype was found many times. The CDR3 DNA is TGCAGTGCACGGACTAGCGGGAGGGCCGGATACGAGCAGTACTTC. It yields the protein CSARTSGRAGYEQYF. The rearrangement uses TRBV20-1 and TRBJ2-7; 15 nucleotides align to TRBD2. Germline-derived CDR1 and CDR2 are DFQATT and SNEGSKA (reference sequence). The CDR3 runs to 15 residues. The junction had 7 bases not matched to a gene; V was cut back by 6 bases and J by 4 bases.

This clonotype has ten or more counts. The V call is TRBV11-3, the J call TRBJ2-5, with TRBD1 matching 10 bases. Trimming removed 2 bases from V and 5 bases from J; junction bases left unmatched: 5. The CDR3 is made up of 15 amino acids. Per the germline V gene, CDR1 is SGHNT and CDR2 is YENEEA. CDR3 DNA: TGTGCCAGCAGCTTACGGGACAGGGGCGCCGAGACCCAGTACTTC. As protein: CASSLRDRGAETQYF.

On this clonotype: A much larger clone differs from this one at a single base, so this may be a read error. This rearrangement joins TRBV28 to TRBJ2-5; no definite D call. The V end was cut by 3 bases, the J end by 5 bases, with 13 bases between. Per germline, CDR1 MDHEN and CDR2 SYDVKM. This CDR3 contains 14 residues. The CDR3 reads CASSFEWVGETQYF. The CDR3 bases are TGTGCCAGCAGTTTCGAATGGGTCGGGGAGACCCAGTACTTC.